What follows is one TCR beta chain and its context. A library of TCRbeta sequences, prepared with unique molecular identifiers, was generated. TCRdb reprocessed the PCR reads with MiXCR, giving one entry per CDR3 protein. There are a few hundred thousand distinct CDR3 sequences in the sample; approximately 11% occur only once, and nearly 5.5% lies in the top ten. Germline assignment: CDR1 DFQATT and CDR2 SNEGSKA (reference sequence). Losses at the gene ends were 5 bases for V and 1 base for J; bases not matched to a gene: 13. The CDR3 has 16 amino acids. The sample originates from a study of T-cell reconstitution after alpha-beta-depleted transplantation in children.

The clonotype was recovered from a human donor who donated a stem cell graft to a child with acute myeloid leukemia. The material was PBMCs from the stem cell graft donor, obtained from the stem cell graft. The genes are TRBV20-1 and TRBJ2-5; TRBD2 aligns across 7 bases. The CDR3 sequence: CSAVVRGAGTQETQYF. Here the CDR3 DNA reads TGCAGTGCTGTTGTTCGCGGAGCGGGGACCCAAGAGACCCAGTACTTC.